The 30 T cell receptor beta chains below all came from one sample that was sequenced in a study of OX40 agonist ivuxolimab in advanced cancers. The table came from immunoSEQ multiplex PCR; TCRdb's copy has only in-frame clones and leaves some out. The table records some 44,000 clones, over 75% of them present only once. This material consisted of CD4+ or CD8+ T cells sorted from blood, taken in a trial of the OX40 agonist ivuxolimab. Receptors originate from an adult with an advanced solid tumor such as melanoma, head and neck, liver or kidney cancer.

The V gene is TRBV28, the J gene TRBJ2-4, with 9 nucleotides matching TRBD2. J lost 6 bases, V lost 7 bases, and 19 bases had no gene match. The CDR3 has 18 residues. Germline V gene sequence: CDR1 MDHEN, CDR2 SYDVKM. CDR3 in DNA: TGTGCCAGCACCAACGTGGGTCTAGCGGGGACCGGCGGAAACATTCAGTACTTC. Protein product: CASTNVGLAGTGGNIQYF.

This clone was seen once. V usage is TRBV7-9 and J usage is TRBJ1-2; 8 bases align to TRBD1. Germline V gene sequence: CDR1 SEHNR, CDR2 FQNEAQ (reference sequence). The CDR3 is made up of 16 amino acids. The trim removed 5 bases at V and 4 bases at J, leaving 12 bases unmatched. CDR3 bases: TGTGCCAGCAGCCCGCCTCTAGGCAGGGGGCCCTATGGCTACACCTTC. Protein product: CASSPPLGRGPYGYTF.

The chain uses TRBV2 and TRBJ1-6; D unclear. CDR1 and CDR2 (germline): SNHLY, FYNNEI. Deletions cut 3 bases from V and 3 bases from J, with 12 bases between. There are 16 residues in the CDR3. For the CDR3, the DNA is TGTGCCAGCAGTGATTCAGCGTCATTCTATAATTCACCCCTCCACTTT. Encoded protein: CASSDSASFYNSPLHF.

The chain carries TRBV10-3 and TRBJ1-3; a weak D match, TRBD1 (5 bases). The germline V and J ends were trimmed by 7 bases and 2 bases, with 12 bases remaining between them. CDR3 length: 14 amino acids. Looked up from germline, CDR1 is ENHRY and CDR2 is SYGVKD. CDR3 DNA sequence: TGTGCCATCAAGGCAGGGTGGACTGGAAACACCATATATTTT. It translates to CAIKAGWTGNTIYF.

V gene TRBV5-1 combines with J gene TRBJ2-1, with no clear D. CDR3 size: 15 residues. Germline CDR1 SGHRS, CDR2 YFSETQ. Trimming removed 0 bases at V and 0 bases at J, with 7 bases between. DNA for the CDR3: TGCGCCAGCAGCTTGGCCCTTTTCTCCTACAATGAGCAGTTCTTC. It is translated as CASSLALFSYNEQFF.

The rearrangement links TRBV7-2 to TRBJ2-7; 9 positions agree with TRBD1. The germline gives CDR1 SGHTA, CDR2 FQGNSA. This CDR3 has 14 residues. Trimming took 5 bases from V and 7 from J; bases not matched to a gene: 9. The CDR3 nucleotides read TGTGCCAGCAGCCCGGGACAGGGCCCCAGGGAGCAGTACTTC. This sequence encodes CASSPGQGPREQYF.

J is TRBJ2-1 and V is TRBV10-1; D may be TRBD1 (6 bases). The CDR3 sequence is 16 residues long. From germline, CDR1 is WNHNN and CDR2 SYGVQD (reference sequence). The ends were cut back, 2 bases at V and 2 bases at J, with 13 bases in the middle. The CDR3 DNA follows: TGCGCCAGCAGTGAGAAGGCAGGGGAAGCCTACAATGAGCAGTTCTTC. It encodes CASSEKAGEAYNEQFF.

The V and J genes are TRBV10-3 and TRBJ1-5; D is ambiguous. The germline V and J ends were trimmed by 3 bases and 5 bases, with 8 bases remaining between them. The germline V gene encodes CDR1 ENHRY and CDR2 SYGVKD. The CDR3 extends over 13 amino acids. The CDR3: CAISDPPHQPQHF. CDR3 bases: TGTGCCATCAGTGATCCCCCACATCAGCCCCAGCATTTT.

This chain uses TRBV27 with TRBJ2-5; D ambiguous. V gave up 5 bases and J gave up 5 bases, with 9 bases separating them. Germline CDR1 MNHEY, CDR2 SMNVEV (reference sequence). CDR3 length: 12 amino acids. In nucleotides, the CDR3 is TGTGCCAGCAGTCCCCAAGGGGAGACCCAGTACTTC. Its protein product is CASSPQGETQYF.

V is TRBV28 and J is TRBJ1-3; TRBD1 aligns across 7 bases. J gave up 4 bases and V 7 bases, and 10 bases lay outside the gene matches. From germline, CDR1 is MDHEN and CDR2 SYDVKM. CDR3 length: 15 residues. CDR3 in amino acids: CASITPSGQGNTIYF. The CDR3 DNA is TGTGCCAGCATCACACCCTCGGGACAGGGAAACACCATATATTTT.

The rearrangement uses TRBV6-6 and TRBJ1-1; D may be TRBD1 (5 bases). V was trimmed by 5 bases and J by 5 bases, leaving 15 bases between them. In germline, CDR1 is MNHNY, CDR2 SVGAGI (reference sequence). This CDR3 is built from 14 residues. CDR3 in DNA: TGTGCCAGCAGTGGGAACAGGAATGGGACTGAAGCTTTCTTT. It specifies CASSGNRNGTEAFF.

The chain is built from TRBV19 and TRBJ1-5, with D perhaps TRBD1 (5 bases). With 4 bases removed from V and 5 bases from J, the gap between germline ends came to 15 bases. The germline CDR1 and CDR2 sequences are LNHDA and SQIVND (reference sequence). This CDR3 region has 15 residues. This CDR3 reads CASSTYGTLYQPQHF. For the CDR3, the DNA is TGTGCCAGTAGTACATACGGGACCCTTTATCAGCCCCAGCATTTT. The whole variable domain, filled in from reference TRBV19 and TRBJ1-5, reads DGGITQSPKYLFRKEGQNVTLSCEQNLNHDAMYWYRQDPGQGLRLIYYSQIVNDFQKGDIAEGYSVSREKKESFPLTVTSAQKNPTAFYLCASSTYGTLYQPQHFGDGTRLSIL.

The rearrangement links TRBV6-6 to TRBJ2-5, with D perhaps assigned TRBD1 or TRBD2 (5 bases each). The CDR3 contains 12 residues. CDR1 and CDR2 (germline): MNHNY, SVGAGI (reference sequence). Deletions cut 8 bases from V and 1 base from J, with 8 bases between. The CDR3 protein is CASGGSQETQYF. CDR3 in DNA: TGTGCCAGCGGGGGTTCCCAAGAGACCCAGTACTTC.

The rearrangement joins TRBV10-3 to TRBJ2-6; 9 nucleotides match TRBD1. The junction had 12 bases not matched to a gene; V was cut back by 3 bases and J by 0 bases. Germline-derived CDR1 and CDR2 are ENHRY and SYGVKD. This CDR3 region has 20 residues. This chain's CDR3 is CAISDPQQGAVNSGANVLTF. The CDR3 bases are TGTGCCATCAGTGACCCCCAACAGGGGGCCGTAAACTCTGGGGCCAACGTCCTGACTTTC.

This clone has a handful of counts. The J gene is TRBJ1-1, the V gene TRBV28; TRBD1 might be the D (6 bases). Per the germline V gene, CDR1 is MDHEN and CDR2 is SYDVKM. The germline V and J ends were trimmed by 5 bases and 1 base, with 8 bases remaining between them. The CDR3 loop spans 13 amino acids. The CDR3 spells CASSPGENTEAFF. The CDR3 nucleotides read TGTGCCAGCAGTCCAGGGGAGAACACTGAAGCTTTCTTT.

The chain employs TRBV7-2 and TRBJ1-5; 9 bases align to TRBD1. This CDR3 has 17 residues. The germline V gene encodes CDR1 SGHTA and CDR2 FQGNSA. V gave up 1 base and J gave up 2 bases; unmatched junction bases: 6. The CDR3 DNA follows: TGTGCCAGCAGCTTAGGGGGGGGACAGGGTCGCAATCAGCCCCAGCATTTT. Residues: CASSLGGGQGRNQPQHF.

The V and J genes are TRBV5-5 and TRBJ1-5; TRBD1 matches at 9 bases. The CDR3 has 16 residues. Per germline, CDR1 SGHKS and CDR2 YYEKEE (reference sequence). Trimming removed 3 bases from V and 12 bases from J; junction bases left unmatched: 16. CDR3 in DNA: TGTGCCAGCAGCTCAGCCGTAGGACAGGGGAATTCGGACCAGCATTTT. The encoded protein is CASSSAVGQGNSDQHF.

The chain uses TRBV7-9 and TRBJ2-5, with 7 bases aligning to TRBD2. The V gene's germline CDR1 is SEHNR and CDR2 FQNEAQ (reference sequence). This CDR3 region has 16 residues. V trimming: 2 bases; J trimming: 5 bases; junction bases outside the gene matches: 11. DNA of the CDR3: TGTGCCAGCAGCTTAAGGCGGGGGTCCGGTTTGGAGACCCAGTACTTC. Translating gives CASSLRRGSGLETQYF.

The rearrangement joins TRBV10-3 to TRBJ2-3, with D maybe TRBD2 (6 bases). In germline, CDR1 is ENHRY, CDR2 SYGVKD. This CDR3 has 14 residues. V was clipped by 2 bases and J by 0 bases, with 6 bases between them. In DNA, the CDR3 is TGTGCCATCAGTGAGCGGGAGAGCACAGATACGCAGTATTTT. Translated, it gives CAISERESTDTQYF.

The V call is TRBV10-3, the J call TRBJ2-3; the D gene is possibly TRBD1 (6 bases). Per the germline V gene, CDR1 is ENHRY and CDR2 is SYGVKD. There are 14 residues in the CDR3. Trimming pared 2 bases from V and 2 bases from J, leaving 8 bases between. The CDR3 protein is CAISEGTPTDTQYF. The DNA of the CDR3 is TGTGCCATCAGTGAGGGGACACCCACAGATACGCAGTATTTT.

The rearrangement joins TRBV18 to TRBJ2-6, with D perhaps TRBD1 (6 bases). Germline V CDR1 and CDR2: KGHSH, LQKENI. V shed 4 bases and J shed 4 bases, with 17 bases lying between them. The CDR3 runs to 17 residues. CDR3 nucleotide sequence: TGTGCCAGCTCACTAAGATCGAGGGGGACCGGGGCCAACGTCCTGACTTTC. Translating gives CASSLRSRGTGANVLTF.

The rearrangement uses TRBV5-1 and TRBJ1-1; D might be TRBD1 (6 bases). Trimming removed 4 bases at V and 4 bases at J, with 17 bases between. Germline CDR1 SGHRS, CDR2 YFSETQ. The CDR3 is made up of 15 amino acids. The CDR3 protein is CASSQREGVGTEAFF. Written as DNA, the CDR3 is TGCGCCAGCAGCCAGCGGGAGGGGGTGGGCACTGAAGCTTTCTTT. The variable domain in full, with the rest retrieved from reference TRBV5-1 and TRBJ1-1, is KAGVTQTPRYLIKTRGQQVTLSCSPISGHRSVSWYQQTPGQGLQFLFEYFSETQRNKGNFPGRFSGRQFSNSRSEMNVSTLELGDSALYLCASSQREGVGTEAFFGQGTRLTVV.

The chain uses TRBV7-2 and TRBJ2-6; 10 bases are a match to TRBD2. The V and J ends lost 3 bases and 0 bases, in that order; junction bases with no gene match: 2. Germline CDR1 is SGHTA and CDR2 is FQGNSA. This CDR3 region has 17 residues. The CDR3 is CASSFSGGLSGANVLTF. In nucleotides, the CDR3 is TGTGCCAGCAGCTTTAGCGGGGGGCTCTCTGGGGCCAACGTCCTGACTTTC.

The chain employs TRBV28 and TRBJ2-5; D is undetermined. Germline V lookup: CDR1 MDHEN, CDR2 SYDVKM. The CDR3 extends over 14 amino acids. Deletions cut 6 bases from V and 5 bases from J, with 16 bases between. The CDR3, as DNA: TGTGCCAGCAGGCCCTATGCAGCAACGGAGACCCAGTACTTC. Encoded protein: CASRPYAATETQYF.

This clone was counted between two and nine times. J is TRBJ1-2 and V is TRBV18; tentative D call: TRBD1 (6 bases). The CDR3 runs 14 residues. V lost 3 bases and J lost 4, with 12 bases in between. Germline CDR1 KGHSH, CDR2 LQKENI. For the CDR3, the DNA is TGTGCCAGCTCACCGGCCGGACAGTTCTATGGCTACACCTTC. It yields the protein CASSPAGQFYGYTF.

V is TRBV10-3 and J is TRBJ2-3, with TRBD2 matching 7 bases. J lost 0 bases, V lost 4 bases, and 10 bases had no gene match. The CDR3 has 17 residues. Germline CDR1 and CDR2: ENHRY and SYGVKD. CDR3 bases: TGTGCCATCAGTGGGAGCGGGACCCACACTAGCACAGATACGCAGTATTTT. Protein: CAISGSGTHTSTDTQYF.

The CDR3 sequence is CASSTGRSADTQYF. The CDR3 coding sequence is TGTGCCAGCTCGACGGGGAGGTCGGCAGATACGCAGTATTTT. The chain links TRBV18 to TRBJ2-3; D possibly corresponds to TRBD2 (6 bases). V shed 6 bases and J shed 4 bases, with 14 bases lying between them. CDR1 and CDR2 (germline): KGHSH, LQKENI. There are 14 residues in the CDR3.

The CDR3: CASSTGQVFWAGYTF. Written as DNA, the CDR3 is TGTGCCAGCTCTACTGGACAGGTTTTTTGGGCAGGCTACACCTTC. J is TRBJ1-2 and V is TRBV18; 7 bases agree with TRBD1. Losses at the gene ends were 6 bases for V and 8 bases for J; bases not matched to a gene: 15. In germline, CDR1 is KGHSH, CDR2 LQKENI. This CDR3 has 15 residues. The variable domain in full, completed from reference TRBV18 and TRBJ1-2, reads NAGVMQNPRHLVRRRGQEARLRCSPMKGHSHVYWYRQLPEEGLKFMVYLQKENIIDESGMPKERFSAEFPKEGPSILRIQQVVRGDSAAYFCASSTGQVFWAGYTFGSGTRLTVV.

V is TRBV19 and J is TRBJ1-2; D remains ambiguous. Trimming pared 3 bases from V and 8 bases from J, leaving 19 bases between. The germline V gene has CDR1 LNHDA and CDR2 SQIVND (reference sequence). This CDR3 has 15 amino acids. The CDR3 DNA sequence: TGTGCCAGTAGTATCGCCGTTGCTTTTCCTAGAGGCTACACCTTC. Encoded protein: CASSIAVAFPRGYTF.

This clone was picked up a small number of times. As DNA, the CDR3 is TGTGCCAGCTCGGAGAACCCACCCAAGAACTCTGGAAACACCATATATTTT. Residues: CASSENPPKNSGNTIYF. V is TRBV7-8 and J is TRBJ1-3; D not resolved. Germline loops: CDR1 SGHVS, CDR2 FQNEAQ. V lost 8 bases to trimming and J lost 0 bases, with 20 bases between them. The CDR3 length is 17 residues.